The present T cell receptor beta chain was sequenced within a study of T cell responses to AZD1222 COVID-19 vaccine. The assay was immunoSEQ multiplex PCR, and TCRdb's table has in-frame clones only and misses some. Here the sample spans about 86,000 clones, roughly 90% being singletons. Germline lookup yields CDR1 SGHDT and CDR2 YYEEEE. The CDR3 consists of 15 residues. V lost 0 bases and J lost 0, with 9 bases in between. Study-level findings and limits: Increases in Spike-specific TCR breadth and depth were seen after two AZD1222 doses. Females made up more of the donors, who were largely white British, and clonal diversity may have come out too low.

This clone occurred a few times. Its specificity is not known. The chain is built from TRBV5-6 and TRBJ1-1; no firm D call. The TCR comes from an adult in good health. This material consisted of peripheral blood, taken on day 0 of AZD1222 vaccination. CDR3 amino acids: CASSLAGGLNTEAFF. The DNA of the CDR3 is TGTGCCAGCAGCTTGGCCGGCGGATTGAACACTGAAGCTTTCTTT.